This T cell receptor (beta chain) was documented in a study of T cell repertoires in cytomegalovirus infection. At the level of the study: Use of recently identified HLA-C-restricted and well-studied HLA-B-restricted CMV epitopes was part of the study. General observations from the study: Dominating the ex vivo response were HLA-C-restricted CMV-specific TCR beta clonotypes.

As regards this clonotype: As yet, its antigen is unknown.

Trimming took 4 bases from V and 7 from J, leaving 17 bases between them. CDR1 is SQVTM, CDR2 ANQGSEA, per germline. CDR3 length: 14 amino acids. MiXCR, applied by TCRdb to the reads, yields one record per CDR3 protein. The sample gives some 480,000 distinct CDR3 sequences, 25% to 35% of which show up once; about 17% is in the top ten. The clonotype was recovered from a human donor in good health (CMV status not recorded). Some clones in this sample may be carry-over from other donors' samples. The V call is TRBV29-1, the J call TRBJ1-5; a weak D match, TRBD1 (6 bases). The input for sequencing was cultured PBMCs, taken from culture after CMV antigen stimulation. CDR3 in DNA: TGCAGCGTTGCAGGCGGGAGGGGGGACCAGCCCCAGCATTTT. Translation: CSVAGGRGDQPQHF.